This is a list of T cell receptor beta chains from one sample in a study of blood T cell repertoires in COVID-19. Sequencing was performed with immunoSEQ multiplex PCR; in TCRdb, only in-frame clones are kept and a portion is missing. Found here are around 70,000 clones, just over 85% of them singletons; the top ten hold more than 8%. The sequencing input was peripheral blood. These receptors were obtained from a man aged 25-45 years with acute or convalescent COVID-19. Both conserved end residues are part of each CDR3. D genes are given only for firm matches. Where a row states a size, it is once, few, many or the class of an expanded clone; other rows omit it.

>.|TRBJ1-2|14|TRBV3-1/TRBV3-2|.
CASSQDHARRGYTF
TGTGCCAGCAGCCAAGATCACGCGAGGCGAGGCTACACCTTC
>.|TRBJ1-2|13|TRBV29-1|.
CSVEGTGNFGYTF
TGCAGCGTTGAAGGCACAGGGAATTTTGGCTACACCTTC
>TRBD2|TRBJ2-6|17|TRBV4-3|few
CASSQGAGETGANVLTF
TGCGCCAGCAGCCAAGGAGCGGGAGAAACTGGGGCCAACGTCCTGACTTTC
>.|TRBJ2-1|15|TRBV23-1|.
CASTRDRDSYNEQFF
TGCGCCAGCACCCGCGACAGGGACTCGTACAATGAGCAGTTCTTC
>.|TRBJ1-1|16|TRBV11-2|.
CASSLDLGVLNTEAFF
TGTGCCAGCAGCTTAGATCTAGGGGTCCTGAACACTGAAGCTTTCTTT
>.|TRBJ2-1|13|TRBV30|.
CAWSVLGPAREFF
TGTGCCTGGAGTGTTCTGGGCCCAGCGAGGGAGTTCTTC
>TRBD2|TRBJ2-2|17|TRBV29-1|.
CSVVWSTSGANTGELFF
TGCAGCGTTGTTTGGTCGACTAGCGGGGCGAACACCGGGGAGCTGTTTTTT
>.|TRBJ2-5|16|TRBV7-9|few
CASSSALGAYQETQYF
TGTGCCAGCAGCTCGGCATTAGGAGCGTACCAAGAGACCCAGTACTTC
>TRBD1|TRBJ1-1|14|TRBV27|.
CASSLGQGWTEAFF
TGTGCCAGCAGTCTCGGACAGGGGTGGACTGAAGCTTTCTTT
>.|TRBJ1-6|14|TRBV28|.
CASKEGPIGSPLHF
TGTGCCAGCAAGGAGGGGCCAATTGGTTCACCCCTCCACTTT
>.|TRBJ2-6|17|TRBV15|.
CATSTGQSNSGANVLTF
TGTGCCACCAGCACAGGACAGTCGAACTCTGGGGCCAACGTCCTGACTTTC
>TRBD1|TRBJ1-1|14|TRBV7-2|.
CASSSWTGNTEAFF
TGTGCCAGCAGCTCCTGGACAGGGAACACTGAAGCTTTCTTT
>.|TRBJ1-2|13|TRBV6-5|.
CASSSQGNYGYTF
TGTGCCAGCAGTTCCCAGGGCAACTATGGCTACACCTTC
>.|TRBJ1-6|14|TRBV5-1|.
CASSAGVHNSPLHF
TGCGCCAGCAGCGCAGGGGTACATAATTCACCCCTCCACTTT
>TRBD1|TRBJ1-2|15|TRBV4-2|.
CASSQDQGAAYGYTF
TGTGCCAGCAGCCAAGATCAGGGGGCAGCGTATGGCTACACCTTC
>TRBD1|TRBJ2-5|14|TRBV6-5|.
CASSRTGGSETQYF
TGTGCCAGCAGCCGCACAGGGGGCTCAGAGACCCAGTACTTC
>TRBD2|TRBJ2-5|18|TRBV5-1|.
CASSLDRLAGGYQETQYF
TGCGCCAGCAGCTTGGATCGTCTAGCGGGAGGGTACCAAGAGACCCAGTACTTC
>TRBD2|TRBJ2-5|15|TRBV5-1|.
CASKQLAGEGETQYF
TGCGCCAGCAAACAACTAGCGGGAGAAGGAGAGACCCAGTACTTC
>.|TRBJ2-5|16|TRBV21-1|.
CASSNFPGQRQETQYF
TGTGCCAGCAGCAACTTTCCCGGACAACGCCAAGAGACCCAGTACTTC
>.|TRBJ2-2|12|TRBV11-1|.
CASSSLPGELFF
TGTGCCAGCAGCTCTCTTCCCGGGGAGCTGTTTTTT
>TRBD2|TRBJ2-2|15|TRBV5-4|.
CASSLELAETGELFF
TGTGCCAGCAGCTTGGAACTAGCGGAAACCGGGGAGCTGTTTTTT